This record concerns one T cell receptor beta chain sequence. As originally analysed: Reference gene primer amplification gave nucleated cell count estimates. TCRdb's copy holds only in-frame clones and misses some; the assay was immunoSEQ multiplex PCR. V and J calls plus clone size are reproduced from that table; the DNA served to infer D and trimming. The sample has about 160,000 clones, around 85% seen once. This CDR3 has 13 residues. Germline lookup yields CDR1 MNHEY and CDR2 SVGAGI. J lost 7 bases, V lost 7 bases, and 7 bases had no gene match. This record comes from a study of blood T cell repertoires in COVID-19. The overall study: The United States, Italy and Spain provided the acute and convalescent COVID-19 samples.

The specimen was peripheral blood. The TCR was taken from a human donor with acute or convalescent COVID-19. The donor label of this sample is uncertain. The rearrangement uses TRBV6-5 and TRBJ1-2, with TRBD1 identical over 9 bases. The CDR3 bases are TGTGCCAGCACTAGAACAGGGGGCGTTGGCTACACCTTC. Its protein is CASTRTGGVGYTF.